This T cell receptor (beta chain) was recovered during a study of siplizumab effects on memory and regulatory T cells. The method was immunoSEQ multiplex PCR; TCRdb's version includes in-frame clones alone and lacks a portion of them. Among more than 85,000 clones listed, about 95% were seen once. This TCR came from a human donor in good health. What was sequenced was Tregs sorted from blood.

CDR3 in amino acids: CASSPTGQAIYEQYF. In DNA, the CDR3 is TGTGCCAGCTCACCTACCGGACAGGCTATTTACGAGCAGTACTTC. This rearrangement joins TRBV18 to TRBJ2-7; 7 positions agree with TRBD1. The V gene end was trimmed by 3 bases and the J gene end by 4 bases; junction bases not matched to a gene: 9. Germline V gene sequence: CDR1 KGHSH, CDR2 LQKENI. The CDR3 is 15 residues long. Combining the CDR3 with reference TRBV18 and TRBJ2-7 gives the whole variable domain NAGVMQNPRHLVRRRGQEARLRCSPMKGHSHVYWYRQLPEEGLKFMVYLQKENIIDESGMPKERFSAEFPKEGPSILRIQQVVRGDSAAYFCASSPTGQAIYEQYFGPGTRLTVT.